These 23 T cell receptor beta chains originate from one sample sequenced in a study of blood T cell repertoires in COVID-19. The repertoire was sequenced with immunoSEQ multiplex PCR; TCRdb's copy has only in-frame clones and lacks some. Found here are some 220,000 clones, around 83% of them singletons; the top ten hold 1.3%. What was sequenced was PBMCs or T cells enriched from blood (not recorded which). All receptors come from a woman aged 40 to 50 with acute COVID-19.

The chain links TRBV14 to TRBJ1-6; D is ambiguous. The V gene's germline CDR1 is SGHDN and CDR2 FVKESK. Trimming shortened V by 4 bases and J by 9 bases, and 7 bases separated the two germline ends. CDR3 length: 12 amino acids. CDR3 DNA: TGTGCCAGCAGCCTCTACGGTTCACCCCTCCACTTT. Its protein is CASSLYGSPLHF.

The V call is TRBV19, the J call TRBJ1-5, with 7 bases identical to TRBD1. The trim removed 1 base at V and 3 bases at J, leaving 6 bases unmatched. The CDR3 runs to 16 residues. Germline CDR1 LNHDA, CDR2 SQIVND (reference sequence). CDR3 protein: CASSIGTGRYNQPQHF. In nucleotides, the CDR3 is TGTGCCAGTAGTATAGGGACAGGCCGGTACAATCAGCCCCAGCATTTT.

The chain uses TRBV3-1 (or the pseudogene TRBV3-2) and TRBJ2-2; D uncertain. The germline V and J ends were trimmed by 0 bases and 1 base, with 6 bases remaining between them. CDR3 size: 15 residues. Germline V CDR1 and CDR2: LGHDT, YNNKEL (reference sequence). The CDR3 coding sequence is TGTGCCAGCAGCCAAGATCCGGTGAACACCGGGGAGCTGTTTTTT. Translation: CASSQDPVNTGELFF.

The V call is TRBV14, the J call TRBJ2-5; D is perhaps TRBD1 (7 bases). With 2 bases removed from V and 1 base from J, the gap between germline ends came to 11 bases. The CDR3 spans 15 residues. Per germline, CDR1 SGHDN and CDR2 FVKESK. CDR3 bases: TGTGCCAGCAGCCAATCAGGGGGACTCCAAGAGACCCAGTACTTC. Translation gives CASSQSGGLQETQYF.

The J gene is TRBJ2-1, the V gene TRBV7-2; 14 nucleotides align to TRBD2. The CDR3 sequence is 16 residues long. The J segment lost 6 bases and the V segment lost 5 bases, leaving 6 bases of the junction unmatched. Germline-derived CDR1 and CDR2 are SGHTA and FQGNSA. CDR3 nucleotides: TGTGCCAGCAGCATGCTGACTAGCGGGAGGGCCAATGAGCAGTTCTTC. This codes for CASSMLTSGRANEQFF.

J is TRBJ2-7 and V is TRBV5-1; 8 positions agree with TRBD1. Germline V gene sequence: CDR1 SGHRS, CDR2 YFSETQ. Losses at the gene ends were 0 bases for V and 2 bases for J; bases not matched to a gene: 4. The CDR3 has 15 amino acids. Written as DNA, the CDR3 is TGCGCCAGCAGCTTGGACCGGGACAGGCCCTACGAGCAGTACTTC. Translated: CASSLDRDRPYEQYF. Combining the CDR3 with reference TRBV5-1 and TRBJ2-7 gives the whole variable domain KAGVTQTPRYLIKTRGQQVTLSCSPISGHRSVSWYQQTPGQGLQFLFEYFSETQRNKGNFPGRFSGRQFSNSRSEMNVSTLELGDSALYLCASSLDRDRPYEQYFGPGTRLTVT.

The V gene is TRBV7-9, the J gene TRBJ1-3; D remains ambiguous. The CDR3 contains 13 residues. Trimming removed 9 bases at V and 1 base at J, with 10 bases between. The germline gives CDR1 SEHNR, CDR2 FQNEAQ (reference sequence). As DNA, the CDR3 is TGTGCCAGGGGTCGGGATTCTGGAAACACCATATATTTT. The encoded protein is CARGRDSGNTIYF.

This chain connects TRBV5-1 to TRBJ1-6; TRBD1 is a possible D gene (5 bases). The ends were cut back, 4 bases at V and 7 bases at J, with 9 bases in the middle. The CDR3 has 13 amino acids. The V gene's germline CDR1 is SGHRS and CDR2 YFSETQ. This chain's CDR3 is CASSTKGNSPLHF. CDR3 DNA: TGCGCCAGCAGCACGAAGGGGAATTCACCCCTCCACTTT.

This chain uses TRBV18 with TRBJ2-7; the match to TRBD1 covers 7 bases. The V and J ends lost 3 bases and 5 bases, in that order; junction bases with no gene match: 7. Germline V gene sequence: CDR1 KGHSH, CDR2 LQKENI. The CDR3 loop spans 14 amino acids. CDR3 region: CASSPKGGGDEQYF. In DNA, the CDR3 is TGTGCCAGCTCACCGAAAGGGGGCGGCGACGAGCAGTACTTC.

The J gene is TRBJ1-5, the V gene TRBV27; no firm D call. Germline lookup yields CDR1 MNHEY and CDR2 SMNVEV (reference sequence). The V end lost 7 bases, the J end lost 5 bases, and 15 bases lay between the germline ends. The CDR3 is 14 amino acids. Here the CDR3 reads CASKKGSTDQPQHF. For the CDR3, the DNA is TGTGCCAGCAAAAAAGGGAGCACGGATCAGCCCCAGCATTTT.

The chain uses TRBV10-2 and TRBJ2-2, with D perhaps matching TRBD1 (6 bases). The CDR3 consists of 14 residues. Per germline, CDR1 WSHSY and CDR2 SAAADI. Trimming removed 6 bases from V and 7 bases from J, with 15 bases in between. Written as DNA, the CDR3 is TGCGCCAGCAGGGAAACAGGGTCAAGCGGGGAGCTGTTTTTT. Translating gives CASRETGSSGELFF.

The chain uses TRBV4-2 and TRBJ1-5; unclear D gene. The V gene's germline CDR1 is LGHNA and CDR2 YNFKEQ. V was pared by 0 bases and J by 0 bases, with 12 bases between. The CDR3 loop spans 17 amino acids. The CDR3 reads CASSQDFSDYSNQPQHF. DNA of the CDR3: TGTGCCAGCAGCCAAGACTTCTCAGACTATAGCAATCAGCCCCAGCATTTT.

As for this clone: Other DNA sequences in the sample encode the same CDR3. As DNA, the CDR3 is TGCGCCAGCAGCCAAGACAGGGGGTCTGGAAACACCATATATTTT. It codes for CASSQDRGSGNTIYF. The chain employs TRBV4-3 and TRBJ1-3, with 7 bases matching TRBD1. The germline V gene has CDR1 LGHNA and CDR2 YSLEER. Unmatched junction bases numbered 0, after V lost 0 bases and J lost 1 base. The CDR3 is made up of 15 amino acids.

This clone was seen more than once but under ten times. J is TRBJ1-5 and V is TRBV18; no definite D call. CDR1 and CDR2 from the germline V gene are KGHSH and LQKENI. This CDR3 has 13 residues. Trimming removed 5 bases from V and 2 bases from J, with 7 bases in between. The CDR3 DNA sequence: TGTGCCAGCTCATTCGAGCGCAATCAGCCCCAGCATTTT. Protein sequence: CASSFERNQPQHF.

This chain links TRBV2 with TRBJ1-5; D perhaps matches TRBD1 (5 bases). Per the germline V gene, CDR1 is SNHLY and CDR2 is FYNNEI. V was pared by 6 bases and J by 4 bases, with 16 bases between. The CDR3 sequence is 15 residues long. CDR3 amino acids: CASRPNGARNQPQHF. DNA for the CDR3: TGTGCCAGCAGACCAAATGGGGCGAGGAATCAGCCCCAGCATTTT. Together with reference TRBV2 and TRBJ1-5, the CDR3 gives the full variable domain: EPEVTQTPSHQVTQMGQEVILRCVPISNHLYFYWYRQILGQKVEFLVSFYNNEISEKSEIFDDQFSVERPDGSNFTLKIRSTKLEDSAMYFCASRPNGARNQPQHFGDGTRLSIL.

This clone was observed a few times. J is TRBJ1-2 and V is TRBV5-8; D remains ambiguous. The CDR3 consists of 13 residues. Trimming took off 1 base at V and 0 bases at J, with 4 bases between the two ends. Per germline, CDR1 SGHTS and CDR2 YDEGEE. CDR3 sequence reads: CASSLRSNYGYTF. CDR3 in DNA: TGTGCCAGCAGCTTGCGGTCTAACTATGGCTACACCTTC.

The chain links TRBV28 to TRBJ2-1, with 8 bases that match TRBD1. Germline V gene sequence: CDR1 MDHEN, CDR2 SYDVKM. The V segment lost 6 bases and the J segment 6 bases; nucleotides outside the gene matches: 10. CDR3 size: 15 residues. CDR3 residues: CASRRAGGTGNEQFF. CDR3 sequence (DNA): TGTGCCAGCAGAAGGGCAGGGGGCACGGGCAATGAGCAGTTCTTC.

The J gene is TRBJ1-1, the V gene TRBV5-5; 9 bases match TRBD1. J gave up 6 bases and V 4 bases, and 4 bases lay outside the gene matches. The germline gives CDR1 SGHKS, CDR2 YYEKEE (reference sequence). The CDR3 sequence is 13 residues long. The CDR3 sequence is CASSNRGLAEAFF. In DNA form, the CDR3 reads TGTGCCAGCAGCAACAGGGGGCTCGCTGAAGCTTTCTTT.

CDR3 nucleotides: TGTGCCAGCAGTTTTTCAGAACAGGGGAGTACTGCTTTCTTT. This translates into CASSFSEQGSTAFF. The chain joins TRBV2 to TRBJ1-1, with 7 bases identical to TRBD1. CDR1 SNHLY and CDR2 FYNNEI come from the germline V gene. J gave up 11 bases and V 5 bases, and 14 bases lay outside the gene matches. This CDR3 is 14 amino acids long.

In this sample, this clone turned up once. This chain joins TRBV6-5 and TRBJ1-1, with no clear D. Germline CDR1 and CDR2: MNHEY and SVGAGI. The V gene lost 5 bases and the J gene lost 1 base, with 8 bases spanning the gap. CDR3 length equals 13 residues. The CDR3 DNA reads TGTGCCAGCAGTCAACAGACGAACACTGAAGCTTTCTTT. It is translated as CASSQQTNTEAFF.

The chain carries TRBV6-1 and TRBJ1-5; 8 nucleotides line up with TRBD1. This CDR3 contains 16 residues. Germline CDR1 and CDR2: MNHNS and SASEGT. J was trimmed by 7 bases and V by 0 bases; bases with no gene match: 8. CDR3: CASSEARQGRDQPQHF. The CDR3 DNA reads as TGTGCCAGCAGTGAAGCCCGACAGGGGAGGGACCAGCCCCAGCATTTT.

This rearrangement joins TRBV5-4 to TRBJ1-4; the match to TRBD1 covers 12 bases. The CDR3 is 17 amino acids. The germline V gene has CDR1 SGHNT and CDR2 YYREEE (reference sequence). Losses at the gene ends were 3 bases for V and 7 bases for J; bases not matched to a gene: 10. The CDR3 sequence: CASSSGGQGAPSEKLFF. DNA for the CDR3: TGTGCCAGCAGCTCAGGGGGACAGGGGGCTCCCAGTGAAAAACTGTTTTTT.

CDR3 sequence reads: CASSRGTAYSSYNEQFF. DNA of the CDR3: TGTGCCAGCAGCAGAGGGACAGCCTACAGCTCCTACAATGAGCAGTTCTTC. V gene TRBV5-5 combines with J gene TRBJ2-1; 7 nucleotides agree with TRBD1. J lost 0 bases, V lost 4 bases, and 10 bases had no gene match. Germline V gene data show CDR1 as SGHKS and CDR2 as YYEKEE (reference sequence). The CDR3 is 17 residues long.